The source of this T cell receptor (beta chain) is a study of early T cells in non-severe SARS-CoV-2 infection. Each CDR3 protein gets one entry after TCRdb re-called the 5' RACE reads with MiXCR. The sample lists approximately 27,000 distinct CDR3 sequences, under 10% occurring once. The sequence was obtained from an adult who was a healthcare worker with PCR-confirmed SARS-CoV-2 infection or an uninfected control (not recorded which). What was sequenced was whole blood.

CDR3 residues: CASSVGQGVVYEQYF. DNA for the CDR3: TGTGCCAGCAGCGTAGGACAGGGCGTCGTCTACGAGCAGTACTTC. This chain uses TRBV9 with TRBJ2-7, with 7 bases fitting TRBD1. Unmatched junction bases numbered 6, after V lost 0 bases and J lost 3 bases. CDR1 is SGDLS and CDR2 is YYNGEE in the germline V gene. The CDR3 totals 15 residues.